A single sample is the source of the 23 T cell receptor beta chains below, sequenced in a study of shared clonotypes between healthy human individuals. Sequenced by immunoSEQ multiplex PCR; TCRdb stores in-frame clones only, minus some. The table has 950,000 to 1,300,000 clones, about 77% seen once; the top ten hold around 1.5%. The material sequenced was memory CD4+ T cells sorted from blood. Subset denoted: CD45RA-negative fraction. These receptors all come from a man younger than 30 in good health.

This sequence joins TRBV10-3 and TRBJ1-1, with 9 bases matching TRBD1. Germline V gene data show CDR1 as ENHRY and CDR2 as SYGVKD. The CDR3 covers 18 residues. J was trimmed by 1 base and V by 6 bases; bases with no gene match: 15. The DNA of the CDR3 is TGTGCCATCAGGAGACCCGGGACAGGGTTCGACTGGAACACTGAAGCTTTCTTT. Encoded protein: CAIRRPGTGFDWNTEAFF.

This clone has just a few counts. The gene calls are TRBV7-9 and TRBJ1-1; D not certain. CDR1 SEHNR and CDR2 FQNEAQ come from the germline V gene (reference sequence). This CDR3 comprises 11 residues. The V end was cut by 5 bases, the J end by 4 bases, with 5 bases between. CDR3 in amino acids: CASSPGTEAFF. The CDR3 nucleotides read TGTGCCAGCAGCCCGGGCACTGAAGCTTTCTTT.

This rearrangement joins TRBV9 to TRBJ2-5; D is ambiguous. The ends were cut back, 0 bases at V and 4 bases at J, with 16 bases in the middle. The germline V gene encodes CDR1 SGDLS and CDR2 YYNGEE. This CDR3 spans 16 amino acids. CDR3 coding DNA: TGTGCCAGCAGCGTAGCTTCGGGCCTGTCCAGAGAGACCCAGTACTTC. This gives the protein CASSVASGLSRETQYF.

V usage is TRBV19 and J usage is TRBJ1-1; 9 bases line up with TRBD1. The CDR3 is 13 residues long. The V and J ends lost 10 bases and 6 bases, in that order; junction bases with no gene match: 9. CDR1 and CDR2 from the germline V gene are LNHDA and SQIVND (reference sequence). In DNA form, the CDR3 reads TGTGCCACACAGGGGGCGAAGGGAGCTGAAGCTTTCTTT. This codes for CATQGAKGAEAFF.

With respect to this clone: Other DNA sequences within the sample encode an identical CDR3. In DNA, the CDR3 is TGTGCCAGCTCACCACCGACGACAGATACGCAGTATTTT. Residues: CASSPPTTDTQYF. The gene calls are TRBV18 and TRBJ2-3; D is unresolved. Germline CDR1 is KGHSH and CDR2 is LQKENI. V was trimmed by 0 bases and J by 3 bases, leaving 4 bases between them. CDR3 length equals 13 residues.

The genes are TRBV27 and TRBJ2-7, with 7 bases fitting TRBD1. There are 14 residues in the CDR3. The trim removed 5 bases at V and 7 bases at J, leaving 11 bases unmatched. Looked up from germline, CDR1 is MNHEY and CDR2 is SMNVEV (reference sequence). The CDR3, as DNA: TGTGCCAGCAGTACCGACAGGGCGCGGAGGGAGCAGTACTTC. This translates into CASSTDRARREQYF.

This clone was seen a few times. The identical CDR3 is also encoded by other nucleotide sequences in the sample. The chain recombines TRBV7-9 with TRBJ2-1, with 7 positions matching TRBD2. Germline lookup yields CDR1 SEHNR and CDR2 FQNEAQ (reference sequence). The CDR3 has 13 residues. After removal of 0 bases from V and 7 bases from J, the junction contained 0 bases not matched to a gene. CDR3 bases: TGTGCCAGCAGCTTAGCGGGAGGGAATGAGCAGTTCTTC. Translation: CASSLAGGNEQFF. The whole variable domain, filled in from reference TRBV7-9 and TRBJ2-1, reads DTGVSQNPRHKITKRGQNVTFRCDPISEHNRLYWYRQTLGQGPEFLTYFQNEAQLEKSRLLSDRFSAERPKGSFSTLEIQRTEQGDSAMYLCASSLAGGNEQFFGPGTRLTVL.

Points on this clone: Other DNA sequences within the sample encode an identical CDR3. The chain employs TRBV5-1 and TRBJ2-3, with D perhaps TRBD2 (6 bases). The V end lost 2 bases, the J end lost 1 base, and 11 bases lay between the germline ends. CDR1 is SGHRS and CDR2 is YFSETQ in the germline V gene. The CDR3 is 15 amino acids. CDR3 residues: CASSLGPGGTDTQYF. In nucleotides, the CDR3 is TGCGCCAGCAGCTTAGGACCGGGGGGCACAGATACGCAGTATTTT.

The chain uses TRBV11-2 and TRBJ2-1; 9 bases map to TRBD1. The CDR3 runs to 16 residues. J gave up 6 bases and V 5 bases, and 11 bases lay outside the gene matches. The germline gives CDR1 SGHAT, CDR2 FQNNGV. The CDR3 DNA sequence: TGTGCCAGCAGCCGTATCCCGGGACAGGGACCCAATGAGCAGTTCTTC. Translated, it gives CASSRIPGQGPNEQFF.

The chain uses TRBV6-5 and TRBJ1-2, with a tentative D call TRBD1 (6 bases). The CDR3 extends over 13 amino acids. Germline V gene sequence: CDR1 MNHEY, CDR2 SVGAGI. V lost 6 bases and J lost 4, with 12 bases in between. CDR3 amino acids: CASRSRGPYGYTF. The CDR3 DNA follows: TGTGCCAGCAGATCCAGGGGCCCCTATGGCTACACCTTC.

This chain links TRBV7-9 with TRBJ1-4; D may be TRBD1 (5 bases). This CDR3 region has 14 residues. Trimming stripped 5 bases from V and 8 bases from J, with 15 bases between. The germline gives CDR1 SEHNR, CDR2 FQNEAQ (reference sequence). The CDR3 loop is CASSTDISREKLFF. CDR3 DNA: TGTGCCAGCAGCACGGACATATCACGGGAAAAACTGTTTTTT. Full variable domain (outside the CDR3, taken from reference TRBV7-9 and TRBJ1-4): DTGVSQNPRHKITKRGQNVTFRCDPISEHNRLYWYRQTLGQGPEFLTYFQNEAQLEKSRLLSDRFSAERPKGSFSTLEIQRTEQGDSAMYLCASSTDISREKLFFGSGTQLSVL.

V and J are TRBV19 and TRBJ2-7; D is possibly TRBD1 (6 bases). The CDR3 is 13 residues long. With 3 bases removed from V and 5 bases from J, the gap between germline ends came to 11 bases. Germline V gene lookup returns CDR1 LNHDA and CDR2 SQIVND (reference sequence). The CDR3, as DNA: TGTGCCAGTAGTATCACAGGGTTACACGAGCAGTACTTC. Its protein is CASSITGLHEQYF.

The rearrangement joins TRBV2 to TRBJ1-2; tentative D call: TRBD1 (5 bases). CDR1 and CDR2 (germline): SNHLY, FYNNEI. Trimming stripped 5 bases from V and 5 bases from J, with 18 bases between. The CDR3 covers 15 residues. The CDR3 DNA follows: TGTGCCAGCAGTCGTCGTAGCACGGGGGAATATGGCTACACCTTC. Protein sequence: CASSRRSTGEYGYTF.

This chain joins TRBV5-1 and TRBJ2-3; 10 bases are shared with TRBD1. The germline V gene has CDR1 SGHRS and CDR2 YFSETQ. There are 15 residues in the CDR3. Unmatched junction bases numbered 2, after V lost 4 bases and J lost 0 bases. As DNA, the CDR3 is TGCGCCAGCAGCAAGGGACAGGGGAGCACAGATACGCAGTATTTT. Translation: CASSKGQGSTDTQYF.

The J gene is TRBJ2-3, the V gene TRBV29-1; perhaps TRBD2 as D (5 bases). Trimming took off 6 bases at V and 1 base at J, with 5 bases between the two ends. The germline V gene has CDR1 SQVTM and CDR2 ANQGSEA. CDR3 length: 11 amino acids. DNA for the CDR3: TGCAGCGTGAGGGGCACAGATACGCAGTATTTT. Encoded protein: CSVRGTDTQYF.

This sequence joins TRBV21-1 and TRBJ2-5. TRBV21-1 is given as a pseudogene. CDR3 length: 15 residues. The CDR3 DNA sequence: TGTGCCAGCTTCGACCGAGGGGCCGGCCAAGAGACCCAGTACTTC. As protein: CASFDRGAGQETQYF.

The V call is TRBV6-4, the J call TRBJ1-6, with a tentative D call TRBD1 (5 bases). The CDR3 runs to 13 residues. Trimming left V 5 bases short and J 7 bases short, with 9 bases between. Germline CDR1 MRHNA, CDR2 SNTAGT. This chain's CDR3 is CASSPGPNSPLHF. The CDR3 nucleotides are TGTGCCAGCAGTCCGGGACCCAATTCACCCCTCCACTTT.

The chain links TRBV2 to TRBJ2-3, with 12 bases aligning to TRBD2. With 8 bases clipped from V and 0 bases from J, the junction kept 0 bases outside the gene matches. Germline CDR1 is SNHLY and CDR2 is FYNNEI. The CDR3 is 14 amino acids. The CDR3 sequence is CASGTSGSTDTQYF. CDR3 sequence (DNA): TGTGCCAGCGGGACTAGCGGGAGCACAGATACGCAGTATTTT.

The V and J genes are TRBV20-1 and TRBJ2-4; D ambiguous. Trimming removed 5 bases from V and 6 bases from J, with 8 bases in between. Germline V gene sequence: CDR1 DFQATT, CDR2 SNEGSKA (reference sequence). The CDR3 extends over 11 amino acids. This CDR3 is CSAARGNIQYF. CDR3 bases: TGCAGTGCTGCAAGAGGAAACATTCAGTACTTC.

The chain couples TRBV9 to TRBJ1-2, with no clear D. CDR1 is SGDLS and CDR2 is YYNGEE in the germline V gene. The CDR3 has 15 amino acids. The ends were cut back, 0 bases at V and 3 bases at J, with 12 bases in the middle. As DNA, the CDR3 is TGTGCCAGCAGCGTAGGGGCAGGAACTGACTATGGCTACACCTTC. It specifies CASSVGAGTDYGYTF.

The chain couples TRBV9 to TRBJ1-4; TRBD1 is a possible D gene (5 bases). Trimming shortened V by 2 bases and J by 4 bases, and 9 bases separated the two germline ends. The germline V gene has CDR1 SGDLS and CDR2 YYNGEE. The CDR3 loop spans 14 amino acids. The CDR3 nucleotides are TGTGCCAGCAGCGTGACAGCCAATAATGAAAAACTGTTTTTT. Translating it yields CASSVTANNEKLFF.

This chain connects TRBV2 to TRBJ1-3; maybe TRBD1 (6 bases). Trimming removed 1 base from V and 7 bases from J, with 11 bases in between. The CDR3 runs 14 residues. Germline V CDR1 and CDR2: SNHLY, FYNNEI. The CDR3: CASSEDTGKNTIYF. CDR3 DNA: TGTGCCAGCAGTGAAGATACAGGGAAGAACACCATATATTTT.

This clone occurred a few times. This chain uses TRBV6-5 with TRBJ1-5; D perhaps matches TRBD1 (6 bases). The CDR3 loop spans 14 amino acids. The V gene lost 6 bases and the J gene lost 5 bases, with 14 bases spanning the gap. Germline loops: CDR1 MNHEY, CDR2 SVGAGI. This chain's CDR3 is CASRRTQGHQPQHF. The CDR3 DNA reads as TGTGCCAGCAGGCGAACACAGGGACATCAGCCCCAGCATTTT.